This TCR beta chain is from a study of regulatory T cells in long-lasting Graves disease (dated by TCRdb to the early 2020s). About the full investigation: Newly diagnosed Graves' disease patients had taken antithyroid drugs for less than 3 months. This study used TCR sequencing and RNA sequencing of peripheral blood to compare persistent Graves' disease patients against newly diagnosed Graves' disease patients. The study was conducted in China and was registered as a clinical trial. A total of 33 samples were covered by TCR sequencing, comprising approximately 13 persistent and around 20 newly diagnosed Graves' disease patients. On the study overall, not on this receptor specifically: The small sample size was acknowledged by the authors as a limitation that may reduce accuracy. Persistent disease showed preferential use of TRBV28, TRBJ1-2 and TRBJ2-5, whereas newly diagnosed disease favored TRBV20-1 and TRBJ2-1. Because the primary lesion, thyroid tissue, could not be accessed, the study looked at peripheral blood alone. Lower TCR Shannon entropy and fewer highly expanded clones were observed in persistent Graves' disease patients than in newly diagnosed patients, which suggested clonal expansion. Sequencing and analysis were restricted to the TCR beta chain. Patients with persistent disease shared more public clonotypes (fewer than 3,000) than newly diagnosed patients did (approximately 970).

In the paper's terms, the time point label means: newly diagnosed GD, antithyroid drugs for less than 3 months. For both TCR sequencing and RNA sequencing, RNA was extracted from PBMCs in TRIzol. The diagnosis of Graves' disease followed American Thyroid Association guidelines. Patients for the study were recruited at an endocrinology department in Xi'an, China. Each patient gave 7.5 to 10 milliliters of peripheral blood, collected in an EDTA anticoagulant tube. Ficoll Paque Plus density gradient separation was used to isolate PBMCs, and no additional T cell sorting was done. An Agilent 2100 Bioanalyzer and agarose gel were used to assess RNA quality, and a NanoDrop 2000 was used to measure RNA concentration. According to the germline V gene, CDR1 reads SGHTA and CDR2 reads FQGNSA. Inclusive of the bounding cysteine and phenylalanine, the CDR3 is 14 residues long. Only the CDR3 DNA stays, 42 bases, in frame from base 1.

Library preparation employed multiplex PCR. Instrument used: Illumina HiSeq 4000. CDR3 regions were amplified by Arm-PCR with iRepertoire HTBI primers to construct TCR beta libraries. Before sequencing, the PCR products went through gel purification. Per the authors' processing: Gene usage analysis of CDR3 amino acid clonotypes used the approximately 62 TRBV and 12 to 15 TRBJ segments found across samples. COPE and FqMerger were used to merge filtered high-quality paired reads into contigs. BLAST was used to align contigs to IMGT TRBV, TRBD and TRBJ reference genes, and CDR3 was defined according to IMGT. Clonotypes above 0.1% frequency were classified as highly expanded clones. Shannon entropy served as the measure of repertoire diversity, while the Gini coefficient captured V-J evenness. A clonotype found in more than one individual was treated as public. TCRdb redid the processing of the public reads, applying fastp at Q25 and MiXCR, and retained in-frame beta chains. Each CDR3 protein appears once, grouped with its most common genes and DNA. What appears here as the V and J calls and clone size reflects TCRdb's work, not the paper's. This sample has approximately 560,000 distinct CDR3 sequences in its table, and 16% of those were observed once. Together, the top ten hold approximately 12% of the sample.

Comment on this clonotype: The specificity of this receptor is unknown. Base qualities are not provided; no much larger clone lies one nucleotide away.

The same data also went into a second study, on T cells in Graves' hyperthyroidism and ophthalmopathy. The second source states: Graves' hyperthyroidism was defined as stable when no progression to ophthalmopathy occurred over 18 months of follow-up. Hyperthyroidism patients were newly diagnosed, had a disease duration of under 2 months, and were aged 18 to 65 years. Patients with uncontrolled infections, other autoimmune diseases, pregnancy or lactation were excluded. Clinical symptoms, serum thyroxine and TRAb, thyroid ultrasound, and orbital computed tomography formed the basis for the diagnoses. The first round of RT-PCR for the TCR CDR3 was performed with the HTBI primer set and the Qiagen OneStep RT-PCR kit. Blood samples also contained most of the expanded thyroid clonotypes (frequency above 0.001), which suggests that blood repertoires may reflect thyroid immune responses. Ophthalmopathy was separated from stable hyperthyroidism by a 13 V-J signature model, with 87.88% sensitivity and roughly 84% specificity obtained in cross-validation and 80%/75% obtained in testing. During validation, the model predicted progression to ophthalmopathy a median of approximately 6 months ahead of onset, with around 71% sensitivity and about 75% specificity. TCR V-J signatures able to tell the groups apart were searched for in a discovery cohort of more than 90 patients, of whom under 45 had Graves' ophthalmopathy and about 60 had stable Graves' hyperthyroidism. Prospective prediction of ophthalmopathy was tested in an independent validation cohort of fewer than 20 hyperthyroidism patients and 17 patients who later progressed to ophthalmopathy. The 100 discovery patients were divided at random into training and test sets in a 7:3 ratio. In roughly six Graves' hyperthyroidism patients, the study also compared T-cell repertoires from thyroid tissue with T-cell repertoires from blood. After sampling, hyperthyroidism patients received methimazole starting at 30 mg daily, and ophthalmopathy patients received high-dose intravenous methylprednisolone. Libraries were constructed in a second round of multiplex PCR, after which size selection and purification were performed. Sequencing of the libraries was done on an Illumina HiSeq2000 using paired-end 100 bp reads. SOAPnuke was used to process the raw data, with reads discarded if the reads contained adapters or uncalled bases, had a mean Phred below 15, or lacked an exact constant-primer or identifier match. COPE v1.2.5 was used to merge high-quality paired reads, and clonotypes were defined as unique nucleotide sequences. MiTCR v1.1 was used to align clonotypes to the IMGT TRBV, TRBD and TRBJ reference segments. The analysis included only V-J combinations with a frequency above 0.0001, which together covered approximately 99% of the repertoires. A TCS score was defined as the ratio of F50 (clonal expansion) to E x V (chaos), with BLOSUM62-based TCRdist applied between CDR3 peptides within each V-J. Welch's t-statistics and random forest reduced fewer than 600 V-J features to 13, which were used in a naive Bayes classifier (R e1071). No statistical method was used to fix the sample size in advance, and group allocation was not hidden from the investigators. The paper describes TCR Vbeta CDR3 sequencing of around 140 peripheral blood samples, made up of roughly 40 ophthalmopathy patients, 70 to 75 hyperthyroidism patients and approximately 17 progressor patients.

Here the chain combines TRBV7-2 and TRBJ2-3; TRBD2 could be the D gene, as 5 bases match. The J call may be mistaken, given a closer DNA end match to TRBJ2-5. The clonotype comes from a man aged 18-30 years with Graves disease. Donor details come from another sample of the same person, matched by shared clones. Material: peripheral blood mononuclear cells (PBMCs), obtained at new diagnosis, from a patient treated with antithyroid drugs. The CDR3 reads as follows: CASRPSRGDRAQYF. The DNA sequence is TGTGCCAGCAGGCCCTCTCGGGGTGATCGCGCCCAGTACTTC.